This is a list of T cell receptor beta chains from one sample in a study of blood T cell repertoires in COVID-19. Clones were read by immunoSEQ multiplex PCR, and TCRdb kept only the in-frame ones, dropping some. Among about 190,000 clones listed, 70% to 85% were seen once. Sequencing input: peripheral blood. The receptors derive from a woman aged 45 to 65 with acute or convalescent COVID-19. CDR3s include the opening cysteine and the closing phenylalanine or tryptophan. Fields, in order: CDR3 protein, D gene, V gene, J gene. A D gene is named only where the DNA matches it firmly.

CDR3 protein: CASSPPPGQGPYEQYF
D gene: TRBD1
V gene: TRBV28
J gene: TRBJ2-7

CDR3 protein: CASSRGRTPDGADTQYF
D gene: .
V gene: TRBV6-6
J gene: TRBJ2-3

CDR3 protein: CASSPMGSRNEKLFF
D gene: .
V gene: TRBV25-1
J gene: TRBJ1-4

CDR3 protein: CASSSRTSGIFDTQYF
D gene: TRBD2
V gene: TRBV6-6
J gene: TRBJ2-3

CDR3 protein: CASSLVPGLAGGETQYF
D gene: TRBD2
V gene: TRBV7-2
J gene: TRBJ2-5

CDR3 protein: CASSSMKIAGVGETQYF
D gene: TRBD2
V gene: TRBV9
J gene: TRBJ2-5

CDR3 protein: CASIPSTSSGNTIYF
D gene: .
V gene: TRBV28
J gene: TRBJ1-3

CDR3 protein: CASTEGRGYTF
D gene: .
V gene: TRBV6-5
J gene: TRBJ1-2

CDR3 protein: CASSKIGGSNTDTQYF
D gene: TRBD2
V gene: TRBV19
J gene: TRBJ2-3

CDR3 protein: CASLQQRVYGYTF
D gene: .
V gene: TRBV28
J gene: TRBJ1-2

CDR3 protein: CASSERGRRDTEAFF
D gene: .
V gene: TRBV2
J gene: TRBJ1-1

CDR3 protein: CASSSRVSYEQYF
D gene: .
V gene: TRBV21-1
J gene: TRBJ2-7

CDR3 protein: CATSEARTGAAEQYF
D gene: TRBD1
V gene: TRBV24-1
J gene: TRBJ2-7

CDR3 protein: CASSPFTTGYSGNTIYF
D gene: .
V gene: TRBV18
J gene: TRBJ1-3

CDR3 protein: CASMGTEVSNQPQHF
D gene: TRBD1
V gene: TRBV6-5
J gene: TRBJ1-5

CDR3 protein: CASSPRRAGLSYNEQFF
D gene: .
V gene: TRBV7-2
J gene: TRBJ2-1

CDR3 protein: CASSPGPGENTEAFF
D gene: .
V gene: TRBV4-1
J gene: TRBJ1-1